The present entry profiles one TCR beta chain with its context. Its antigen remains undetermined. Base qualities are not provided; no much larger clone lies one nucleotide away. The time point label corresponds to: blood at routine non-recurrence follow-up after resection. TCR sequencing used whole RNA extracted from tumor and nontumor lung tissue, or from cryopreserved PBMC samples, without cell sorting. A patient was chosen for TCR sequencing only when enough RNA was available from at least two tumor regions. Receptor libraries were prepared by 5' RACE. Sequencing used a NextSeq 500. In the TCR library protocol, a unique molecular identifier was attached to each TCR cDNA molecule so that PCR and sequencing errors could be corrected. Regarding the original processing steps: TCR identification, UMI-based error correction and CDR3 extraction were performed with Decombinator tools. Expanded TCRs were defined as those above a frequency of 2 per 1,000, corresponding to the top 1% of the tumor frequency distribution. Renyi diversity was calculated using the R vegan package after each repertoire was subsampled 100 times to 5,000 TCRs. CDR3 similarity networks were constructed using string-kernel similarity of amino acid triplets, with links drawn between CDR3s whose pairwise similarity was above 0.82. TCRdb itself trimmed the public reads at Q25 with fastp, ran MiXCR and retained productive beta chains. All rows with the same CDR3 protein become a single entry with the most common DNA and genes. The V and J calls shown here were made by TCRdb, not taken from the authors' results. The sample table lists about 33,000 distinct CDR3 sequences, 10% of them with a count of one. Less than 35% of the sample is taken by the ten largest.

The data were taken from a study of spatial heterogeneity in lung cancer (dated by TCRdb to the late 2010s). About the investigation overall: The donors were some 72 patients from the lung TRACERx cohort who had early-stage, untreated non-small cell lung cancer. Nonsynonymous mutation counts, determined by whole-exome sequencing of tumor tissue, were related to features of the TCR repertoire. Both alpha and beta chains were TCR-sequenced in roughly 200 tumor regions, about 69 matched nontumor lung samples and more than 50 PBMC samples obtained at surgery. The study quantitatively compared TCR alpha and beta repertoires across multiple tumor regions, matched nontumor lung and blood in non-small cell lung cancer. Follow-up PBMC samples were sequenced whenever available, and the median time to follow-up was two to three years after resection. Beta-chain transcripts were consistently detected in greater numbers than alpha-chain transcripts, which likely reflects a higher abundance of beta-chain transcripts. In the raw uncorrected reads, each unique combination of TCR and UMI appeared more than ten times on average.

Broader findings and caveats from the paper: Ubiquitous expanded tumor TCRs were found in blood more often at tumor resection than at routine follow-up. Additional single-cell paired TCR alpha and beta sequencing was considered necessary to confirm, at a functional level, the hypothesis that regional TCRs recognize regional mutations. Only about 15 patients were included in comparisons of baseline and follow-up blood repertoires.

The origin of this receptor is a female donor with early-stage non-small cell lung cancer. Material: PBMCs, obtained at follow-up.

The CDR3 reads as follows: CASLGQGANEQFF. The nucleotide sequence reads TGTGCCAGCCTAGGACAGGGGGCCAATGAGCAGTTCTTC. The V and J segments used are TRBV11-2 and TRBJ2-1, with 11 bases aligning to TRBD1. The junction shows trimming of 8 bases on V and 6 bases on J, and the gene matches do not reach 3 bases of it. CDR1 and CDR2 were assigned from the germline V gene as SGHAT and FQNNGV. From the cysteine up to the phenylalanine, the CDR3 has a length of 13 residues. Kept here is only the CDR3 DNA, which spans 39 bases and is read in frame from base 1.